This T cell receptor beta chain appears in the sequencing data of a study of post-analysis software for immune sequencing data. In the study overall: Recorded disease courses covered relapsing-remitting, secondary progressive and progressive-relapsing multiple sclerosis. Some patients had no subtype annotation. Study results and limitations: Controls showed lower frequencies than patients for 4 or 5 TRBV segments, and TRBV5-6, TRBV5-1 and TRBV20-1 were among these.

Libraries were made from TCR beta cDNA, and they carried unique molecular identifiers. TCRdb reprocessed the PCR reads with MiXCR, giving one entry per CDR3 protein. The table lists 150,000 to 200,000 distinct CDR3 sequences, approximately 30% of them singletons. The CDR3 runs to 14 residues. Trimming left V 9 bases short and J 0 bases short, with 11 bases between. Per germline, CDR1 MNHEY and CDR2 SMNVEV (reference sequence). On this clonotype itself: Its antigen remains unidentified.

This TCR came from a girl aged 10 to 17 with multiple sclerosis. This chain uses TRBV27 with TRBJ1-4, with no clear D. The sequenced material came from blood. This CDR3 reads CASSEETTNEKLFF. DNA for the CDR3: TGTGCCAGTTCGGAGGAGACAACTAATGAAAAACTGTTTTTT.